This note documents a single TCR beta chain sequence. These data come from a study of T cell responses to AZD1222 COVID-19 vaccine. The CDR3 is 11 residues long. Germline lookup yields CDR1 SEHNR and CDR2 FQNEAQ (reference sequence). Trimming stripped 4 bases from V and 8 bases from J, with 8 bases between. Libraries were prepared by immunoSEQ multiplex PCR; TCRdb keeps only in-frame clonotypes and omits some of them. In the table there are approximately 150,000 clones, roughly 91% of which are singletons. This specimen consisted of peripheral blood, obtained on day 0 of AZD1222 vaccination. The chain employs TRBV7-9 and TRBJ1-2, with D uncertain. The source of this sequence is an adult in good health. CDR3 sequence: CASSSLGGYTF. The CDR3 DNA follows: TGTGCCAGCAGCTCCCTAGGGGGCTACACCTTC.